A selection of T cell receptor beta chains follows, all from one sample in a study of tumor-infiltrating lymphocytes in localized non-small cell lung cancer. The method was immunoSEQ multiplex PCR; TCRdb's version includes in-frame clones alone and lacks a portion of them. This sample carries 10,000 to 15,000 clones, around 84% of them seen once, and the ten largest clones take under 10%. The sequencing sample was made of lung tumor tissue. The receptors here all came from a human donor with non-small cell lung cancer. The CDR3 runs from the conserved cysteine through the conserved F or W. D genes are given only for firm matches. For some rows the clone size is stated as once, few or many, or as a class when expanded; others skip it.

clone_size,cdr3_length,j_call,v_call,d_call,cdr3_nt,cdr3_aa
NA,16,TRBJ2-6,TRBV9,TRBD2,TGTGCCAGCAGCGTAGGGACTAGCTCTGGGGCCAACGTCCTGACTTTC,CASSVGTSSGANVLTF
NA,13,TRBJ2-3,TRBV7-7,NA,TGTGCTAGCAGCTTCGCCTCGACAGATACGCAGTATTTT,CASSFASTDTQYF
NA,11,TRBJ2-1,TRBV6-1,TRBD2,TGTGCCAGCAGGGAAGCGGGAGAGCAGTTCTTC,CASREAGEQFF
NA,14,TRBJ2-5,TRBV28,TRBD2,TGTGCCAGCAGTCGGGGGGGACTCAACTTTTCACAGTACTTC,CASSRGGLNFSQYF
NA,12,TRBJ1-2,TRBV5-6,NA,TGTGCCAGCAGCTTGGGACCGGAGGGCTACACCTTC,CASSLGPEGYTF
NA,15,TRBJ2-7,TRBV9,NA,TGTGCCAGCACCGTCGGAGCGGGTGGCCCATACGAGCAGTACTTC,CASTVGAGGPYEQYF
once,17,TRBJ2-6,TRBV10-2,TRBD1,TGCGCCAGCAGCCGGGACAGCCTGGGGTCTGGGGCCAACGTCCTGACTTTC,CASSRDSLGSGANVLTF
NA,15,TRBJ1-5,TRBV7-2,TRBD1,TGTGCCAGCAGTAGGACAGGGGGACGCAATCAGCCCCAGCATTTT,CASSRTGGRNQPQHF
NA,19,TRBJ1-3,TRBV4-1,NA,TGCGCCAGCAGCATTACCTTCTCCCCCGGGGGCCTCTCTGGAAACACCATATATTTT,CASSITFSPGGLSGNTIYF
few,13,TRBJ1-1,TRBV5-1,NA,TGCGCCAGCAGCTTGGGTGCCTGGACTGAAGCTTTCTTT,CASSLGAWTEAFF
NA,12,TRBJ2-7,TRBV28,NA,TGTGCCAGCAGTGATGGGGTACGCGAGCAGTACTTC,CASSDGVREQYF
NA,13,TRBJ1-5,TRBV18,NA,TGTGCCAGCTCAGGTTCTCAATCCGAGGCCCAGCATTTT,CASSGSQSEAQHF
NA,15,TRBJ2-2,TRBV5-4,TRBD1,TGTGCCAGCAGCACCGGGACAGGGTACACCGGGGAGCTGTTTTTT,CASSTGTGYTGELFF
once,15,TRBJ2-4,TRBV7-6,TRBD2,TGTGCCAGCAGCTTACTAGCGGGAGGGGGAGACATTCAGTACTTC,CASSLLAGGGDIQYF
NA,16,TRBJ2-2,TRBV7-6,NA,TGTGCCAGCACCAAAGGGCAGGATCGAACACCGAGGGAGCTGTTTTTT,CASTKGQDRTPRELFF
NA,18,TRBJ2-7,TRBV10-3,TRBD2,TGTGCCATCTCCGAGGGGGGGGCAGTTAGCGGGAGCTCCTACGAGCAGTACTTC,CAISEGGAVSGSSYEQYF
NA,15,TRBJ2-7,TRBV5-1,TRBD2,TGCGCCAGCAGCTTGGCATCGGCGGGAGCTTACGAGCAGTACTTC,CASSLASAGAYEQYF
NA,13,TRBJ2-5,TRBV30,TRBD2,TGTGCCTGGAGTCCGGGACTAGACGAGACCCAGTACTTC,CAWSPGLDETQYF
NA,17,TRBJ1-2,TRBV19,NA,TGTGCCAGTAGATGGAAGGGCACGACAGCTACTAACTATGGCTACACCTTC,CASRWKGTTATNYGYTF
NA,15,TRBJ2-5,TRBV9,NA,TGTGCCAGCAGCGACCCCCGAGCGGGTGAAGAGACCCAGTACTTC,CASSDPRAGEETQYF
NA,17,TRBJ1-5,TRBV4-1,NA,TGCGCCAGCAGCCTATTCTTGGGAGCAGGGACCAATCAGCCCCAGCATTTT,CASSLFLGAGTNQPQHF
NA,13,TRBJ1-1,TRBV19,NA,TGTGCCAGTAGTACGGACAGCGACACTGAAGCTTTCTTT,CASSTDSDTEAFF